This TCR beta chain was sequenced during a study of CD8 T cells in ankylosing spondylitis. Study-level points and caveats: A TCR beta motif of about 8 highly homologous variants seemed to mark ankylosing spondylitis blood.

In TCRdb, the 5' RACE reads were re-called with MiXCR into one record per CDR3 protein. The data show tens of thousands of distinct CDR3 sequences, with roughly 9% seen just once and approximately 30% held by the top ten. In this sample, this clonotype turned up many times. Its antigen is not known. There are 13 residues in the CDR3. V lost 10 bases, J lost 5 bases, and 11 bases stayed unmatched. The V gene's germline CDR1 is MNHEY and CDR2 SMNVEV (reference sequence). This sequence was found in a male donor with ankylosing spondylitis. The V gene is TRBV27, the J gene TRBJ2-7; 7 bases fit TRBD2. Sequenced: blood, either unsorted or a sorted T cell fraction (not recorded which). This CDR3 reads CATGRGVVHEQYF. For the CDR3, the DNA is TGTGCCACCGGACGGGGGGTTGTTCACGAGCAGTACTTC.